The rows below give T cell receptor beta chains drawn from one sample of a study of long-term antiretroviral therapy in people with HIV. Generated by immunoSEQ multiplex PCR, the TCRdb table keeps only in-frame clones and is missing some. Of about 25,000 clones detected, 80% to 85% appear once; the ten largest clones hold about 14%. The sequences come from unsorted PBMCs, collected 2.9 years after starting antiretroviral therapy. The receptor source for this set is a man between 45 and 60 years old with HIV. The CDR3 runs from the conserved cysteine through the conserved F or W. The D gene is left open where the match is weak. Clone size, where shown, is once, few, many, or a class for clones that have expanded.

clone_size: -
v_call: TRBV4-3
d_call: TRBD2
j_call: TRBJ2-7
cdr3_aa: CASSQVSTGRAVYEQYF

clone_size: once
v_call: TRBV15
d_call: -
j_call: TRBJ1-2
cdr3_aa: CATSSIHRSYGYTF

clone_size: -
v_call: TRBV19
d_call: TRBD1
j_call: TRBJ2-7
cdr3_aa: CASSFWTGESYEQYF

clone_size: -
v_call: TRBV9
d_call: -
j_call: TRBJ1-1
cdr3_aa: CASSDQWATEAFF

clone_size: once
v_call: TRBV11-2
d_call: TRBD1
j_call: TRBJ1-2
cdr3_aa: CASSTRTGNYGYTF

clone_size: -
v_call: TRBV5-1
d_call: -
j_call: TRBJ2-1
cdr3_aa: CASSQYRLHNEQFF

clone_size: -
v_call: TRBV18
d_call: -
j_call: TRBJ2-3
cdr3_aa: CASSPRQSSTDTQYF

clone_size: -
v_call: TRBV6-1
d_call: TRBD1
j_call: TRBJ2-4
cdr3_aa: CASSGWGNRGTILAKNIQYF

clone_size: -
v_call: TRBV19
d_call: -
j_call: TRBJ1-5
cdr3_aa: CASSIRRNQPQHF

clone_size: -
v_call: TRBV5-6
d_call: TRBD1
j_call: TRBJ1-3
cdr3_aa: CASSWGQSSNTIYF

clone_size: -
v_call: TRBV4-1
d_call: TRBD2
j_call: TRBJ2-2
cdr3_aa: CASSQGGGAGGNTGELFF

clone_size: -
v_call: TRBV29-1
d_call: -
j_call: TRBJ2-7
cdr3_aa: CSVIWPGRYYEQYF

clone_size: -
v_call: TRBV6-1
d_call: -
j_call: TRBJ1-3
cdr3_aa: CASNVPGGNTIYF

clone_size: -
v_call: TRBV28
d_call: -
j_call: TRBJ1-2
cdr3_aa: CASSLGTPRKYGYTF

clone_size: -
v_call: TRBV18
d_call: -
j_call: TRBJ2-6
cdr3_aa: CASSPTSGANVLTF

clone_size: -
v_call: TRBV28
d_call: TRBD1
j_call: TRBJ1-2
cdr3_aa: CASSFYVGQSNYGYTF

clone_size: few
v_call: TRBV7-9
d_call: TRBD1
j_call: TRBJ1-6
cdr3_aa: CASSWGLRGRDSPLHF

clone_size: -
v_call: TRBV9
d_call: -
j_call: TRBJ2-1
cdr3_aa: CASSPTILNNEQFF

clone_size: -
v_call: TRBV6-4
d_call: TRBD2
j_call: TRBJ2-3
cdr3_aa: CASSLASGGPTDTQYF

clone_size: -
v_call: TRBV30
d_call: -
j_call: TRBJ1-5
cdr3_aa: CAWSTPSARNQPQHF

clone_size: -
v_call: TRBV29-1
d_call: -
j_call: TRBJ2-2
cdr3_aa: CSVETPKGNTGELFF

clone_size: -
v_call: TRBV19
d_call: -
j_call: TRBJ1-2
cdr3_aa: CASTAGLVIGAGGYGYTF

clone_size: -
v_call: TRBV6-6
d_call: -
j_call: TRBJ2-5
cdr3_aa: CASSYGGETQYF

clone_size: -
v_call: TRBV28
d_call: -
j_call: TRBJ1-4
cdr3_aa: CASSFRGGGTNEKLFF

clone_size: -
v_call: TRBV9
d_call: -
j_call: TRBJ2-6
cdr3_aa: CASTVGSGANVLTF

clone_size: -
v_call: TRBV7-2
d_call: -
j_call: TRBJ1-3
cdr3_aa: CASSQSSGNTIYF

clone_size: -
v_call: TRBV7-2
d_call: -
j_call: TRBJ1-2
cdr3_aa: CASSADSYGYTF

clone_size: -
v_call: TRBV6-5
d_call: TRBD1
j_call: TRBJ2-7
cdr3_aa: CASIATGGNPYEQYF

clone_size: -
v_call: TRBV7-3
d_call: -
j_call: TRBJ2-2
cdr3_aa: CASSLQGMNTGELFF

clone_size: few
v_call: TRBV9
d_call: -
j_call: TRBJ1-4
cdr3_aa: CASSVGTTANEKLFF

clone_size: -
v_call: TRBV7-9
d_call: -
j_call: TRBJ1-5
cdr3_aa: CATQLGPNQPQHF

clone_size: -
v_call: TRBV28
d_call: -
j_call: TRBJ2-6
cdr3_aa: CASSSLGANVLTF

clone_size: once
v_call: TRBV5-1
d_call: -
j_call: TRBJ1-2
cdr3_aa: CASSPAQGTYGYTF

clone_size: -
v_call: TRBV6-5
d_call: -
j_call: TRBJ2-7
cdr3_aa: CATILMGEQYF

clone_size: -
v_call: TRBV5-1
d_call: TRBD1
j_call: TRBJ2-2
cdr3_aa: CASSNRTGDTGELFF

clone_size: few
v_call: TRBV7-3
d_call: TRBD1
j_call: TRBJ1-1
cdr3_aa: CASSFSPGQGTEAFF

clone_size: -
v_call: TRBV11-2
d_call: -
j_call: TRBJ1-2
cdr3_aa: CASSLDGNGYTF

clone_size: -
v_call: TRBV5-6
d_call: -
j_call: TRBJ2-1
cdr3_aa: CASSPRTYNEQFF

clone_size: -
v_call: TRBV19
d_call: TRBD2
j_call: TRBJ2-3
cdr3_aa: CASSPGGWDTQYF